The clone carrying this T cell receptor beta chain was picked up many times. The sample originates from a study of early T cells in non-severe SARS-CoV-2 infection. The germline gives CDR1 MNHNY, CDR2 SVGAGI (reference sequence). V was trimmed by 6 bases and J by 3 bases, leaving 5 bases between them. The CDR3 runs to 11 residues. A single record per CDR3 protein comes from TCRdb applying MiXCR to the 5' RACE reads. In the table there are roughly 30,000 distinct CDR3 sequences, 4.5% of which are singletons. The sequence was collected from an adult who was a healthcare worker with PCR-confirmed SARS-CoV-2 infection or an uninfected control (not recorded which). The sample consisted of whole blood. The chain recombines TRBV6-6 with TRBJ1-1, with D unresolved. The DNA for the CDR3 is TGTGCCAGCAGCTTCGACACTGAAGCTTTCTTT. Translating gives CASSFDTEAFF.